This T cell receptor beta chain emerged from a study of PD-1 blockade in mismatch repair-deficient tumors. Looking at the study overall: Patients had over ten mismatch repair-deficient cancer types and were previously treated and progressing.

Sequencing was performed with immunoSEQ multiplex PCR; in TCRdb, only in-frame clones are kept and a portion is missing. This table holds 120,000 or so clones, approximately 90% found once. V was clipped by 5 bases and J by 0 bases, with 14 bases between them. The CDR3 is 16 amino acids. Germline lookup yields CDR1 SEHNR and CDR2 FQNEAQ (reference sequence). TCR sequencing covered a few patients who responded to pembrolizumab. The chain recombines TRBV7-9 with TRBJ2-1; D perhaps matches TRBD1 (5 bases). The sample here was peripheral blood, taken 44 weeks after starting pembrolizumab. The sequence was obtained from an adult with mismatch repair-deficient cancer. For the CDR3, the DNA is TGTGCCAGCAGCCCACCCCAGGGAAACTCCTACAATGAGCAGTTCTTC. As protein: CASSPPQGNSYNEQFF.